These 16 T cell receptor beta chains were all obtained from the same sample, sequenced in a study of neoadjuvant anti-PD-1 for oral cavity cancer. The protocol was immunoSEQ multiplex PCR, while the TCRdb copy is restricted to in-frame clones and leaves out a portion. This sample carries 8,000 or so clones, approximately 62% of them seen once, and the ten largest clones take roughly 3.2%. The time point was: after neoadjuvant nivolumab, at surgical resection. The starting material was PBMCs, obtained after nivolumab (anti-PD-1) treatment. The receptors stem from a person between 35 and 79 years old with oral cavity squamous cell carcinoma.

This clone was seen more than once but under ten times. The chain couples TRBV7-2 to TRBJ2-2; 9 bases are shared with TRBD2. The CDR3 is 16 amino acids. CDR1 SGHTA and CDR2 FQGNSA come from the germline V gene. V gave up 1 base and J gave up 2 bases; unmatched junction bases: 2. The CDR3 is CASSLGSGGNTGELFF. Here the CDR3 DNA reads TGTGCCAGCAGCTTAGGTAGCGGGGGAAACACCGGGGAGCTGTTTTTT. The full variable domain, rest sourced from reference TRBV7-2 and TRBJ2-2, is GAGVSQSPSNKVTEKGKDVELRCDPISGHTALYWYRQSLGQGLEFLIYFQGNSAPDKSGLPSDRFSAERTGGSVSTLTIQRTQQEDSAVYLCASSLGSGGNTGELFFGEGSRLTVL.

The rearrangement joins TRBV5-1 to TRBJ2-1; D possibly corresponds to TRBD2 (7 bases). Germline CDR1 is SGHRS and CDR2 is YFSETQ. The CDR3 length is 15 residues. V dropped 2 bases and J dropped 5 bases, with 14 bases sitting between them. This chain's CDR3 is CASSFGGLKNNEQFF. The CDR3 nucleotides read TGCGCCAGCAGCTTCGGGGGGCTAAAAAACAATGAGCAGTTCTTC.

V and J are TRBV19 and TRBJ1-1; D ambiguous. V lost 4 bases and J lost 3, with 9 bases in between. This CDR3 has 13 amino acids. Germline CDR1 LNHDA, CDR2 SQIVND (reference sequence). The chain's CDR3 is CASSTTIHTEAFF. The CDR3 coding sequence is TGTGCCAGTAGTACGACAATCCACACTGAAGCTTTCTTT.

The chain is built from TRBV5-8 and TRBJ2-1, with a tentative D call TRBD1 (7 bases). The CDR3 runs to 14 residues. V lost 4 bases to trimming and J lost 8 bases, with 16 bases between them. Germline loops: CDR1 SGHTS, CDR2 YDEGEE. CDR3 nucleotide sequence: TGTGCCAGCAGCCGGGGCAGGGGGGTGGATGAGCAGTTCTTC. It translates to CASSRGRGVDEQFF.

This clone was picked up a small number of times. This chain connects TRBV9 to TRBJ1-1; a possible D gene is TRBD1 (5 bases). The V end lost 4 bases, the J end lost 4 bases, and 17 bases lay between the germline ends. The germline V gene encodes CDR1 SGDLS and CDR2 YYNGEE. The CDR3 loop spans 15 amino acids. CDR3 coding DNA: TGTGCCAGCAGCCGCGGGGGAGGGGAGGGCACTGAAGCTTTCTTT. Translated: CASSRGGGEGTEAFF.

The chain recombines TRBV11-2 with TRBJ2-7, with TRBD2 as a possible D gene (5 bases). CDR3 length equals 16 residues. V lost 2 bases to trimming and J lost 0 bases, with 14 bases between them. Germline assignment: CDR1 SGHAT and CDR2 FQNNGV. The CDR3 DNA is TGTGCCAGCAGCTTAACTTTCGGGGATAGCTCCTACGAGCAGTACTTC. Its protein is CASSLTFGDSSYEQYF.

This clone was observed a handful of times. This chain uses TRBV5-1 with TRBJ1-2, with 12 bases fitting TRBD1. Unmatched junction bases numbered 7, after V lost 4 bases and J lost 3 bases. The CDR3 contains 16 residues. The germline CDR1 and CDR2 sequences are SGHRS and YFSETQ. In DNA, the CDR3 is TGCGCCAGCAGCCGATCCGGGACAGGGGGCGACTATGGCTACACCTTC. It is translated as CASSRSGTGGDYGYTF.

CDR3 loop: CASSFGTVNTEAFF. CDR3 DNA sequence: TGTGCCAGCAGCTTCGGGACAGTGAACACTGAAGCTTTCTTT. V and J are TRBV7-9 and TRBJ1-1; 7 bases align to TRBD1. Germline V gives CDR1 SEHNR, CDR2 FQNEAQ (reference sequence). V lost 3 bases to trimming and J lost 0 bases; unmatched junction nucleotides: 1. The CDR3 has 14 amino acids.

This chain joins TRBV4-1 and TRBJ2-6, with D uncertain. The CDR3 spans 15 residues. Looked up from germline, CDR1 is MGHRA and CDR2 is YSYEKL. V was trimmed by 3 bases and J by 0 bases, leaving 6 bases between them. This chain's CDR3 is CASSQTRSGANVLTF. The DNA for the CDR3 is TGCGCCAGCAGCCAGACCCGCTCTGGGGCCAACGTCCTGACTTTC.

The V and J genes are TRBV4-2 and TRBJ1-2; 9 bases align to TRBD1. V dropped 0 bases and J dropped 6; count of bases not matched to a gene: 8. This CDR3 is 16 amino acids long. The germline gives CDR1 LGHNA, CDR2 YNFKEQ. Written as DNA, the CDR3 is TGTGCCAGCAGCCAAGAAGATGGGGACAGGGTCGATGGCTACACCTTC. Its translation is CASSQEDGDRVDGYTF.

The rearrangement joins TRBV27 to TRBJ1-1, with TRBD1 as a possible D gene (5 bases). Germline assignment: CDR1 MNHEY and CDR2 SMNVEV (reference sequence). This CDR3 comprises 14 residues. V was shortened by 5 bases and J by 8 bases, with 18 bases between the two germline ends. CDR3 loop: CASSQQAWGIEAFF. For the CDR3, the DNA is TGTGCCAGCAGTCAACAGGCCTGGGGGATCGAAGCTTTCTTT.

V gene TRBV27 combines with J gene TRBJ2-3; 8 nucleotides align to TRBD2. V dropped 5 bases and J dropped 5; count of bases not matched to a gene: 6. The germline CDR1 and CDR2 sequences are MNHEY and SMNVEV (reference sequence). The length of the CDR3 is 14 residues. CDR3 protein: CASSTGGVIDTQYF. CDR3 sequence (DNA): TGTGCCAGCAGTACGGGGGGGGTAATAGATACGCAGTATTTT.

This chain uses TRBV2 with TRBJ2-7; D gene uncertain. Germline CDR1 is SNHLY and CDR2 is FYNNEI. The CDR3 length is 12 residues. V lost 6 bases, J lost 3 bases, and 9 bases lay in between. The CDR3 nucleotides are TGTGCCAGCAGAGCGAACGGCTACGAGCAGTACTTC. This codes for CASRANGYEQYF.

As DNA, the CDR3 is TGTGCCAGCAGCCTTGGTGACAGCCCCATCTATGGCTACACCTTC. Its protein is CASSLGDSPIYGYTF. The J gene is TRBJ1-2, the V gene TRBV7-2; D may be TRBD1 (5 bases). Trimming took off 5 bases at V and 4 bases at J, with 17 bases between the two ends. Germline CDR1 reads SGHTA; CDR2 reads FQGNSA. The CDR3 extends over 15 amino acids. Looking up the rest from reference TRBV7-2 and TRBJ1-2 gives the full variable domain: GAGVSQSPSNKVTEKGKDVELRCDPISGHTALYWYRQSLGQGLEFLIYFQGNSAPDKSGLPSDRFSAERTGGSVSTLTIQRTQQEDSAVYLCASSLGDSPIYGYTFGSGTRLTVV.

The J gene is TRBJ2-1, the V gene TRBV6-1; possibly TRBD2 for D (6 bases). This CDR3 is 12 amino acids long. With 8 bases removed from V and 8 bases from J, the gap between germline ends came to 13 bases. CDR1 is MNHNS, CDR2 SASEGT, per germline. This CDR3 is CASSRDFDEQFF. The CDR3 DNA is TGTGCCAGCTCTCGGGACTTCGATGAGCAGTTCTTC.

This clone came up a few times. The genes are TRBV10-1 and TRBJ1-6; TRBD1 is a possible D gene (5 bases). CDR1 is WNHNN, CDR2 SYGVQD, per germline (reference sequence). This CDR3 comprises 13 residues. Trimming stripped 3 bases from V and 8 bases from J, with 8 bases between. The DNA for the CDR3 is TGCGCCAGCAGTGACGACAGTTATTCACCCCTCCACTTT. Its protein is CASSDDSYSPLHF.